The 29 T cell receptor beta chains below all came from one sample that was sequenced in a study of blood T cell repertoires in COVID-19. Assay used: immunoSEQ multiplex PCR; TCRdb lists only in-frame clones, some missing. This sample has around 260,000 clones, with around 87% found just once. The source material was peripheral blood. All receptors come from a man between 18 and 35 years old with active or convalescent COVID-19.

The chain joins TRBV9 to TRBJ2-7, with D possibly TRBD1 on 5 matching bases. V was clipped by 0 bases and J by 2 bases, with 9 bases between them. The germline V gene has CDR1 SGDLS and CDR2 YYNGEE. This CDR3 contains 14 residues. DNA of the CDR3: TGTGCCAGCAGCGTAGATGTGACAGCCTACGAGCAGTACTTC. Translation: CASSVDVTAYEQYF.

The chain joins TRBV7-2 to TRBJ2-7; 10 bases fit TRBD2. Germline values: CDR1 SGHTA, CDR2 FQGNSA. J lost 5 bases, V lost 6 bases, and 7 bases had no gene match. This CDR3 is 14 amino acids long. The CDR3 DNA follows: TGTGCCAGCAGTCCTAGCGGGAGCATCCACGAGCAGTACTTC. It specifies CASSPSGSIHEQYF. Full variable domain (outside the CDR3, taken from reference TRBV7-2 and TRBJ2-7): GAGVSQSPSNKVTEKGKDVELRCDPISGHTALYWYRQSLGQGLEFLIYFQGNSAPDKSGLPSDRFSAERTGGSVSTLTIQRTQQEDSAVYLCASSPSGSIHEQYFGPGTRLTVT.

The V gene is TRBV7-9, the J gene TRBJ2-1; 8 bases are a match to TRBD2. The J segment lost 0 bases and the V segment lost 4 bases, leaving 2 bases of the junction unmatched. The germline V gene encodes CDR1 SEHNR and CDR2 FQNEAQ (reference sequence). The CDR3 is 15 amino acids. The CDR3 protein is CASSWGTSSYNEQFF. DNA of the CDR3: TGTGCCAGCAGCTGGGGGACTAGCTCCTACAATGAGCAGTTCTTC.

This chain connects TRBV3-1 (or the pseudogene TRBV3-2) to TRBJ1-5; tentative D call: TRBD1 (6 bases). Germline lookup yields CDR1 LGHDT and CDR2 YNNKEL (reference sequence). Trimming left V 1 base short and J 3 bases short, with 10 bases between. The CDR3 has 15 residues. This CDR3 reads CASSQGTADNQPQHF. The CDR3 region has the DNA TGTGCCAGCAGCCAAGGGACAGCTGACAATCAGCCCCAGCATTTT.

V and J are TRBV4-1 and TRBJ1-1; tentatively, D is TRBD1 (5 bases). Germline V gene sequence: CDR1 MGHRA, CDR2 YSYEKL. The CDR3 consists of 14 residues. The ends were cut back, 2 bases at V and 5 bases at J, with 12 bases in the middle. CDR3 protein: CASSQIPGGTEAFF. CDR3 coding DNA: TGCGCCAGCAGCCAAATCCCGGGGGGAACTGAAGCTTTCTTT.

The V and J genes are TRBV10-3 and TRBJ2-5; 9 bases align to TRBD1. The CDR3 sequence is 16 residues long. CDR1 is ENHRY and CDR2 is SYGVKD in the germline V gene. The V gene end was trimmed by 3 bases and the J gene end by 4 bases; junction bases not matched to a gene: 9. In DNA, the CDR3 is TGTGCCATCAGTGATCCGGGACAGGGAGTTTCAGAGACCCAGTACTTC. This encodes CAISDPGQGVSETQYF.

The chain joins TRBV5-1 to TRBJ2-3; TRBD2 agrees at 8 bases. V shed 2 bases and J 0 bases; nucleotides not matched to a gene: 5. The CDR3 sequence is 16 residues long. Germline V CDR1 and CDR2: SGHRS, YFSETQ. CDR3 nucleotide sequence: TGCGCCAGCAGCTTAAAGATAGCGGGGAGCACAGATACGCAGTATTTT. Translation: CASSLKIAGSTDTQYF.

By frequency in the sample, this clone is medium-sized. V and J are TRBV9 and TRBJ2-7, with 9 bases matching TRBD1. Germline assignment: CDR1 SGDLS and CDR2 YYNGEE. This CDR3 has 15 amino acids. The V segment lost 3 bases and the J segment 5 bases; nucleotides outside the gene matches: 9. The CDR3 DNA reads TGTGCCAGCAGCGAAACCGGGACAGGGATAAACGAGCAGTACTTC. This encodes CASSETGTGINEQYF. The full variable domain, with the rest looked up from reference TRBV9 and TRBJ2-7, is DSGVTQTPKHLITATGQRVTLRCSPRSGDLSVYWYQQSLDQGLQFLIQYYNGEERAKGNILERFSAQQFPDLHSELNLSSLELGDSALYFCASSETGTGINEQYFGPGTRLTVT.

The chain employs TRBV5-4 and TRBJ1-3, with 7 nucleotides matching TRBD1. The CDR3 runs to 15 residues. In germline, CDR1 is SGHNT, CDR2 YYREEE (reference sequence). V was pared by 0 bases and J by 2 bases, with 2 bases of the junction left unmatched. Here the CDR3 DNA reads TGTGCCAGCAGCTTGGGACAGGGTACTGGAAACACCATATATTTT. It specifies CASSLGQGTGNTIYF.

This clone was picked up one time. The chain recombines TRBV18 with TRBJ1-1, with no clear D. Deletions cut 4 bases from V and 3 bases from J, with 6 bases between. The CDR3 runs 12 residues. CDR1 is KGHSH and CDR2 is LQKENI in the germline V gene. The CDR3 DNA reads as TGTGCCAGCTCACGGCGGGACACTGAAGCTTTCTTT. The encoded protein is CASSRRDTEAFF.

As regards this clone: Additional DNA sequences in this sample encode the identical CDR3. The chain links TRBV7-3 to TRBJ2-3; 7 nucleotides agree with TRBD1. Per germline, CDR1 SGHTA and CDR2 FQGTGA. V dropped 4 bases and J dropped 6; count of bases not matched to a gene: 1. CDR3 length equals 12 residues. CDR3 sequence: CASSSTGDTQYF. For the CDR3, the DNA is TGTGCCAGCAGCTCGACAGGGGATACGCAGTATTTT.

This rearrangement joins TRBV2 to TRBJ1-2; TRBD1 is a possible D gene (5 bases). This CDR3 spans 15 amino acids. Germline V lookup: CDR1 SNHLY, CDR2 FYNNEI. Trimming took 3 bases from V and 11 from J, leaving 22 bases between them. CDR3 loop: CASSDLYSGGNLYTF. CDR3 nucleotides: TGTGCCAGCAGTGATTTGTATTCGGGGGGTAACTTGTACACCTTC. Complete variable domain (other parts from reference TRBV2 and TRBJ1-2): EPEVTQTPSHQVTQMGQEVILRCVPISNHLYFYWYRQILGQKVEFLVSFYNNEISEKSEIFDDQFSVERPDGSNFTLKIRSTKLEDSAMYFCASSDLYSGGNLYTFGSGTRLTVV.

The chain has TRBV4-2 and TRBJ1-2; 8 positions match TRBD1. V was pared by 4 bases and J by 5 bases, with 12 bases of the junction left unmatched. This CDR3 contains 16 residues. The germline V gene has CDR1 LGHNA and CDR2 YNFKEQ. CDR3 nucleotide sequence: TGTGCCAGCAGCCCGGACAGGGTAGCAGGGGAATATGGCTACACCTTC. It yields the protein CASSPDRVAGEYGYTF.

The CDR3 protein is CASSSLAEDTGELFF. The CDR3 DNA reads as TGTGCCAGCAGCTCACTAGCGGAAGACACCGGGGAGCTGTTTTTT. This chain connects TRBV11-2 to TRBJ2-2; 8 bases fit TRBD2. The CDR3 runs to 15 residues. Germline values: CDR1 SGHAT, CDR2 FQNNGV. Germline trimming cut 4 bases from V and 3 bases from J; bases unmatched to any gene: 4.

V and J are TRBV24-1 and TRBJ2-6; 7 bases map to TRBD2. CDR1 is KGHDR and CDR2 is SFDVKD in the germline V gene. The CDR3 totals 15 residues. Losses at the gene ends were 5 bases for V and 0 bases for J; bases not matched to a gene: 0. This CDR3 reads CATSAGGSGANVLTF. The CDR3 DNA follows: TGTGCCACCAGTGCGGGGGGCTCTGGGGCCAACGTCCTGACTTTC.

V is TRBV6-5 and J is TRBJ2-7; 9 bases fit TRBD2. Germline V gene data show CDR1 as MNHEY and CDR2 as SVGAGI. After removal of 6 bases from V and 3 bases from J, the junction contained 6 bases not matched to a gene. The CDR3 covers 14 residues. The CDR3 spells CASRSSGVLYEQYF. The CDR3 DNA is TGTGCCAGCAGGTCTAGCGGGGTCCTCTACGAGCAGTACTTC.

This chain uses TRBV28 with TRBJ2-1, with D tentatively TRBD2 (5 bases). Per germline, CDR1 MDHEN and CDR2 SYDVKM. The CDR3 is 11 residues long. The germline V and J ends were trimmed by 8 bases and 7 bases, with 9 bases remaining between them. CDR3 sequence reads: CASVRRNEQFF. Here the CDR3 DNA reads TGTGCCAGCGTGAGGAGGAATGAGCAGTTCTTC.

The V gene is TRBV27, the J gene TRBJ1-5; the match to TRBD1 covers 7 bases. Germline V lookup: CDR1 MNHEY, CDR2 SMNVEV (reference sequence). The CDR3 covers 15 residues. With 0 bases clipped from V and 4 bases from J, the junction kept 3 bases outside the gene matches. CDR3 in DNA: TGTGCCAGCAGTTTATCTCGCAGGGGGAATCAGCCCCAGCATTTT. Protein sequence: CASSLSRRGNQPQHF.

The chain recombines TRBV7-9 with TRBJ2-2; tentative D call: TRBD1 (6 bases). This CDR3 is built from 15 residues. V dropped 6 bases and J dropped 3 bases, with 14 bases sitting between them. Germline V gives CDR1 SEHNR, CDR2 FQNEAQ (reference sequence). The CDR3 spells CASRHRVGDTGELFF. DNA for the CDR3: TGTGCCAGCAGACACAGGGTGGGGGACACCGGGGAGCTGTTTTTT.

The chain joins TRBV28 to TRBJ1-3, with TRBD1 identical over 10 bases. The trim removed 8 bases at V and 7 bases at J, leaving 5 bases unmatched. The CDR3 sequence is 13 residues long. CDR1 and CDR2 (germline): MDHEN, SYDVKM. CDR3 bases: TGTGCCAGCGGGACAGGGGTTGGTAACACCATATATTTT. Its protein product is CASGTGVGNTIYF.

This sequence joins TRBV9 and TRBJ1-1, with a weak D call TRBD1 (5 bases). Germline CDR1 reads SGDLS; CDR2 reads YYNGEE. V lost 2 bases, J lost 3 bases, and 11 bases lay in between. The CDR3 runs to 14 residues. The CDR3 loop is CASSVHGTDTEAFF. The CDR3 coding sequence is TGTGCCAGCAGCGTTCACGGGACTGACACTGAAGCTTTCTTT.

The genes are TRBV7-6 and TRBJ2-3; 8 bases fit TRBD2. This CDR3 spans 16 amino acids. Losses at the gene ends were 2 bases for V and 4 bases for J; bases not matched to a gene: 8. CDR1 SGHVS and CDR2 FNYEAQ come from the germline V gene. CDR3 DNA: TGTGCCAGCAGCTTATCGGGGGGGGCGGTTTCAGATACGCAGTATTTT. This gives the protein CASSLSGGAVSDTQYF.

The chain uses TRBV12-3 or TRBV12-4 and TRBJ1-1; D is ambiguous. Trimming stripped 6 bases from V and 3 bases from J, with 11 bases between. The CDR3 is made up of 13 amino acids. As DNA, the CDR3 is TGTGCCAGCAGGAGGGAAAGGGACACTGAAGCTTTCTTT. This sequence encodes CASRRERDTEAFF.

This chain joins TRBV11-1 and TRBJ1-2; D remains ambiguous. V was shortened by 4 bases and J by 4 bases, with 10 bases between the two germline ends. CDR3 size: 13 residues. Germline V gives CDR1 SGHAT, CDR2 FQDESV (reference sequence). The CDR3 here is CASSSGRSYGYTF. CDR3 coding DNA: TGTGCCAGCAGCTCCGGGAGGTCCTATGGCTACACCTTC.

This chain connects TRBV5-6 to TRBJ1-6; TRBD1 might be the D (5 bases). With 0 bases removed from V and 9 bases from J, the gap between germline ends came to 10 bases. This CDR3 is 14 amino acids long. The V gene's germline CDR1 is SGHDT and CDR2 YYEEEE. The CDR3 coding sequence is TGTGCCAGCAGCTTGGCGGGGGGATCTTCACCCCTCCACTTT. Amino acids: CASSLAGGSSPLHF. The full variable domain, in which reference TRBV5-6 and TRBJ1-6 provide the parts outside the CDR3, is DAGVTQSPTHLIKTRGQQVTLRCSPKSGHDTVSWYQQALGQGPQFIFQYYEEEERQRGNFPDRFSGHQFPNYSSELNVNALLLGDSALYLCASSLAGGSSPLHFGNGTRLTVT.

The V and J genes are TRBV5-1 and TRBJ2-3, with 7 bases aligning to TRBD2. Germline loops: CDR1 SGHRS, CDR2 YFSETQ. The CDR3 has 15 amino acids. The J segment lost 4 bases and the V segment lost 5 bases, leaving 10 bases of the junction unmatched. In DNA form, the CDR3 reads TGCGCCAGCAGGCCGAACGCGGGAGAATCAGATACGCAGTATTTT. It specifies CASRPNAGESDTQYF. The full variable domain, completed using reference TRBV5-1 and TRBJ2-3, is KAGVTQTPRYLIKTRGQQVTLSCSPISGHRSVSWYQQTPGQGLQFLFEYFSETQRNKGNFPGRFSGRQFSNSRSEMNVSTLELGDSALYLCASRPNAGESDTQYFGPGTRLTVL.

Concerning this clone: Other DNA variants within this sample encode the same CDR3. The chain is built from TRBV3-1 (or the pseudogene TRBV3-2) and TRBJ1-5; TRBD1 matches 9 bases. In germline, CDR1 is LGHDT, CDR2 YNNKEL (reference sequence). CDR3 length: 13 amino acids. With 4 bases clipped from V and 5 bases from J, the junction kept 0 bases outside the gene matches. CDR3 nucleotide sequence: TGTGCCAGCAGCCGACAGGGGGATCAGCCCCAGCATTTT. Translating it yields CASSRQGDQPQHF.

The chain recombines TRBV11-2 with TRBJ2-3; no reliable D call. Germline assignment: CDR1 SGHAT and CDR2 FQNNGV. The CDR3 has 13 residues. V was cut by 2 bases and J by 6 bases, with 9 bases left in between. The CDR3 loop is CASSLSARDTQYF. CDR3 in DNA: TGTGCCAGCAGCTTATCCGCCCGGGATACGCAGTATTTT.

V and J are TRBV6-4 and TRBJ2-2; a weak D match, TRBD2 (5 bases). V dropped 4 bases and J dropped 1 base, with 7 bases sitting between them. CDR3 length equals 14 residues. Germline CDR1 and CDR2: MRHNA and SNTAGT. CDR3 region: CASSAEGNTGELFF. The CDR3 nucleotides are TGTGCCAGCAGTGCTGAGGGGAACACCGGGGAGCTGTTTTTT.